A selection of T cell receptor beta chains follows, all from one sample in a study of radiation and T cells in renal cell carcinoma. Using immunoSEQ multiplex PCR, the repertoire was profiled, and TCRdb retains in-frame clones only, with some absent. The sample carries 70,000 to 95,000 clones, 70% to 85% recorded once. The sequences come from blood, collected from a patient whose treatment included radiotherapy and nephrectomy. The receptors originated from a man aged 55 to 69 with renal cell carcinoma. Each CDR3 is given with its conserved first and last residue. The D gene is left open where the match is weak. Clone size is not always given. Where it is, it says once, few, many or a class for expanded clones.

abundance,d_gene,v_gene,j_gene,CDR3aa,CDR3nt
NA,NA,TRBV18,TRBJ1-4,CASSPQLQFSSTNEKLFF,TGTGCCAGCTCACCACAACTACAGTTCTCCTCCACTAATGAAAAACTGTTTTTT
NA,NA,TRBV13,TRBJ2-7,CASSLAGQNSYEQYF,TGTGCCAGCAGCTTAGCAGGACAAAACTCCTACGAGCAGTACTTC
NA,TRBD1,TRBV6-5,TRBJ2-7,CASTPGQGYEQYF,TGTGCCAGCACTCCGGGACAGGGGTACGAGCAGTACTTC
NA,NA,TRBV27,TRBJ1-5,CASSLSLNQPQHF,TGTGCCAGCAGTTTATCCCTGAATCAGCCCCAGCATTTT
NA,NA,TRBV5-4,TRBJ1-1,CASTNEGATEAFF,TGTGCCAGCACCAACGAAGGGGCCACTGAAGCTTTCTTT
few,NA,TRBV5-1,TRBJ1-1,CASSGRSGWAEAFF,TGCGCCAGCAGCGGGCGATCAGGGTGGGCTGAAGCTTTCTTT
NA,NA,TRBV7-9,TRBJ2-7,CASSPRQAKQYF,TGTGCCAGCAGCCCCCGGCAGGCAAAGCAGTACTTC
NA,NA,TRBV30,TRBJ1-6,CAWSVGRGSPLHF,TGTGCCTGGAGTGTAGGTCGCGGCTCACCCCTCCACTTT
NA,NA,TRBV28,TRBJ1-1,CASSLSPQNTEAFF,TGTGCCAGCAGTTTAAGCCCTCAGAACACTGAAGCTTTCTTT
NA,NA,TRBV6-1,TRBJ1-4,CASRFRGNEKLFF,TGTGCCAGCAGATTCAGGGGTAATGAAAAACTGTTTTTT
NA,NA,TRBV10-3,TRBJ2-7,CAITVDGSYEQYF,TGTGCCATCACCGTTGACGGGTCCTACGAGCAGTACTTC
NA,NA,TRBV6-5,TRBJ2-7,CASRGSYEQYF,TGTGCCAGCAGGGGGTCCTACGAGCAGTACTTC
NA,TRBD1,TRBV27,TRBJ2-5,CASSFRDRGRETQYF,TGTGCCAGCAGTTTCCGGGACAGGGGGCGGGAGACCCAGTACTTC
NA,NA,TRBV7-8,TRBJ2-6,CASSPAGWGANVLTF,TGTGCCAGCAGCCCCGCCGGGTGGGGGGCCAACGTCCTGACTTTC
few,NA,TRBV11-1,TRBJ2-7,CASSLQGYEQYF,TGTGCCAGCAGCCTACAGGGCTACGAGCAGTACTTC
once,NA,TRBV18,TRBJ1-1,CASSPPQGWMAEAFF,TGTGCCAGCTCACCTCCGCAGGGGTGGATGGCTGAAGCTTTCTTT
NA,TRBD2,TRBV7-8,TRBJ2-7,CASSLVWPPSGTSYEQYF,TGTGCCAGCAGCTTAGTCTGGCCCCCTAGCGGTACTTCCTACGAGCAGTACTTC
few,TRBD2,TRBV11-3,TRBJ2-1,CASSPRRESGEQFF,TGTGCCAGCAGCCCGAGGCGGGAGTCGGGTGAGCAGTTCTTC
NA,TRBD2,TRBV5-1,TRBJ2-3,CASSPGRGNTQYF,TGCGCCAGCAGTCCAGGGCGGGGGAATACGCAGTATTTT
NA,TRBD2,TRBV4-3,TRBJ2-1,CASSQQLAGVINEQFF,TGCGCCAGCAGTCAACAACTAGCGGGAGTTATCAATGAGCAGTTCTTC
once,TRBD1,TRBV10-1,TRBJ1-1,CASSMDRATEAFF,TGCGCCAGTAGTATGGACAGGGCCACTGAAGCTTTCTTT
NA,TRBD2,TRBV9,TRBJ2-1,CASSTSGRPSYNEQFF,TGTGCCAGCAGCACTAGCGGGAGGCCTTCCTACAATGAGCAGTTCTTC
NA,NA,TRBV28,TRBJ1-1,CASSTPGATEAFF,TGTGCCAGCAGTACCCCAGGGGCCACTGAAGCTTTCTTT
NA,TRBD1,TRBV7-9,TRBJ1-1,CASSLQGAWDTEAFF,TGTGCCAGCAGCTTACAGGGGGCTTGGGACACTGAAGCTTTCTTT
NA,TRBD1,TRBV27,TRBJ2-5,CASSSVLTGPQETQYF,TGTGCCAGCAGTTCGGTTTTGACAGGGCCGCAAGAGACCCAGTACTTC
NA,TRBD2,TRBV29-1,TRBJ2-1,CSVVPAGGNDEQFF,TGCAGCGTTGTACCAGCGGGAGGGAACGATGAGCAGTTCTTC
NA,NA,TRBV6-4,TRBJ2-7,CASARLGLSYEQYF,TGTGCCAGCGCTCGACTAGGTCTCTCCTACGAGCAGTACTTC
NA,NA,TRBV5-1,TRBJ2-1,CASRTTNNEQFF,TGCGCCAGCAGGACGACTAACAATGAGCAGTTCTTC
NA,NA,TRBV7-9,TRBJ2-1,CASSLGLEEYQNEQFF,TGTGCCAGCAGCCTGGGATTGGAGGAGTACCAGAATGAGCAGTTCTTC
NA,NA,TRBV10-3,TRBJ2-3,CATEAPGVTDTQYF,TGTGCCACCGAGGCTCCGGGAGTGACAGATACGCAGTATTTT
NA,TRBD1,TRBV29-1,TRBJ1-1,CSVPSTGNTEAFF,TGCAGCGTGCCCTCGACAGGGAACACTGAGGCTTTCTTT
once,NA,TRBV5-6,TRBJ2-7,CASSPGRIGPYEQYF,TGTGCCAGCAGCCCGGGGCGGATTGGACCTTACGAGCAGTACTTC
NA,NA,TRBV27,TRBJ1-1,CASSLLVGGTEAFF,TGTGCCAGCAGTTTACTGGTAGGAGGCACTGAAGCTTTCTTT
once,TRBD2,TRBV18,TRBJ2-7,CASSGTSAYEQYF,TGTGCCAGCTCGGGGACTAGCGCTTACGAGCAGTACTTC
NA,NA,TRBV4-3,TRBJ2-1,CASSQAVASSQQEQFF,TGCGCCAGCAGCCAAGCGGTGGCCTCATCACAACAAGAGCAGTTCTTC
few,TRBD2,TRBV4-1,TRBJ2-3,CASSQDFGGRAKDTQYF,TGCGCCAGCAGCCAAGATTTTGGCGGGAGGGCCAAAGATACGCAGTATTTT
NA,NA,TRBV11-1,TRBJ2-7,CASSLQGWVEQYF,TGTGCCAGCAGCTTACAGGGATGGGTCGAGCAGTACTTC
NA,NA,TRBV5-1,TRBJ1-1,CASSLGVNTEAFF,TGCGCCAGCAGCTTGGGGGTAAACACTGAAGCTTTCTTT
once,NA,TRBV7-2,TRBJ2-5,CASSLGWGPGTQYF,TGTGCCAGCAGCTTAGGATGGGGTCCGGGGACCCAGTACTTC
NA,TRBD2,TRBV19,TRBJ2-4,CASASGRGNIQYF,TGTGCCAGTGCGAGCGGGAGGGGAAACATTCAGTACTTC
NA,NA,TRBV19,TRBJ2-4,CASSIERQGKNIQYF,TGTGCCAGTAGTATAGAGCGTCAGGGGAAAAACATTCAGTACTTC
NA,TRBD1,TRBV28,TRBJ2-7,CASVTGTGGYEQYF,TGTGCCAGCGTCACCGGGACAGGGGGCTACGAGCAGTACTTC
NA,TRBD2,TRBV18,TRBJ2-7,CASSPGTSSYEQYF,TGTGCCAGCTCACCCGGGACTAGCTCCTACGAGCAGTACTTC
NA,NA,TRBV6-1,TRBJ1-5,CASSQQGYNQPQHF,TGTGCCAGCAGTCAACAGGGTTACAATCAGCCCCAGCATTTT
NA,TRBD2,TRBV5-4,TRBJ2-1,CASSPSAGGPYNEQFF,TGTGCCAGCAGCCCTTCGGCGGGAGGGCCCTACAATGAGCAGTTCTTC
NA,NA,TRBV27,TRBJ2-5,CASSLTTGQGTQYF,TGTGCCAGCAGCCTCACGACTGGCCAGGGGACCCAGTACTTC
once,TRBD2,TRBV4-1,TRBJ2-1,CASSQGAGGTYNEQFF,TGCGCCAGCAGCCAAGGGGCGGGAGGGACCTACAATGAGCAGTTCTTC
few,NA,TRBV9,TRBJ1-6,CASSVEQANSPLHF,TGTGCCAGCAGCGTAGAACAGGCAAATTCACCCCTCCACTTT
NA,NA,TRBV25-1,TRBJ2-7,CASSRGNYEQYF,TGTGCCAGCAGCAGGGGAAACTACGAGCAGTACTTC
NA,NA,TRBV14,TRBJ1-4,CASSPEREKLFF,TGTGCCAGCAGCCCTGAGCGAGAAAAACTGTTTTTT
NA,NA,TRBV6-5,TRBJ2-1,CASSSAEGFNYNEQFF,TGTGCCAGCAGTTCTGCCGAGGGATTTAACTACAATGAGCAGTTCTTC
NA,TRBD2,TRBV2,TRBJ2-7,CASSLGGDGVMEYF,TGTGCCAGCTCCCTGGGAGGGGACGGAGTTATGGAGTACTTC
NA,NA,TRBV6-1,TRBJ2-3,CASSESGTSTDTQYF,TGTGCCAGCAGTGAAAGTGGCACTAGCACAGATACGCAGTATTTT
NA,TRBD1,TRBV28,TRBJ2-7,CASSFRDRPIYEQYF,TGTGCCAGCAGCTTCCGGGACAGACCGATCTACGAGCAGTACTTC